This T cell receptor beta chain originates from a study of metastatic and nonmetastatic thyroid tumors. About the study: Where malignant and benign thyroid patients were concerned, repertoires were compared across blood and tumor or nodule tissue. Findings and limits, study-wide: Benign nodules were reported to have significantly lower TCR beta diversity than malignant thyroid tumors, in blood and tumor.

Every patient underwent thyroid surgery untreated. The CDR3 sequence is 13 residues long. Looked up from germline, CDR1 is LNHDA and CDR2 is SQIVND (reference sequence). The V end was cut by 9 bases, the J end by 1 base, with 12 bases between. TCRdb reassembled clones from the PCR reads with MiXCR. The sample has about 15,000 clones, about 31% seen once; the top ten hold approximately 7%. This clone is categorized as medium-sized. Its antigen is as yet unknown. This sequence originates from a female donor with papillary thyroid cancer or a benign thyroid nodule (not recorded which). Some clones in this sample may be carry-over from other donors' samples. The rearrangement uses TRBV19 and TRBJ1-1; the D gene is possibly TRBD1 (6 bases). Sequencing was done on a sample of tumor tissue. The CDR3 here is CASRTAQNTEAFF. CDR3 DNA: TGTGCCAGCCGGACAGCCCAGAACACTGAAGCTTTCTTT.